Listed below are T cell receptor beta chains from one sample, sequenced in a study of blood T cell repertoires in COVID-19. TCRdb keeps only in-frame clones here, not all; method: immunoSEQ multiplex PCR. In the table there are 210,000 or so clones, roughly 86% of which are singletons. The specimen sequenced was peripheral blood. The receptors derive from a woman aged 35 to 49 with acute or convalescent COVID-19. CDR3s include the opening cysteine and the closing phenylalanine or tryptophan. The D gene is left open where the match is weak. Expanded clones get a size class; other rows say once, few or many, or leave the size out.

clone_size: .; v_call: TRBV19; d_call: TRBD1; j_call: TRBJ1-5; cdr3_nt: TGTGCCAGTAGTATAAATTGGAACTTTGGACAGGGGACCGGTCAGCCCCAGCATTTT; cdr3_aa: CASSINWNFGQGTGQPQHF
clone_size: .; v_call: TRBV27; d_call: TRBD2; j_call: TRBJ2-7; cdr3_nt: TGTGCCAGCAGTTCGGGACTAGCATCCTACGAGCAGTACTTC; cdr3_aa: CASSSGLASYEQYF
clone_size: few; v_call: TRBV6-5; d_call: TRBD1; j_call: TRBJ1-1; cdr3_nt: TGTGCCAGCAGTTACTCGATACAGGGGACTGAAGCTTTCTTT; cdr3_aa: CASSYSIQGTEAFF
clone_size: .; v_call: TRBV6-2/TRBV6-3; d_call: TRBD1; j_call: TRBJ2-6; cdr3_nt: TGTGCCAGCAGTTACGACAGGGGCTCTGGGGCCAACGTCCTGACTTTC; cdr3_aa: CASSYDRGSGANVLTF
clone_size: .; v_call: TRBV10-2; d_call: TRBD2; j_call: TRBJ2-2; cdr3_nt: TGCGCCAGCAGGGGGGACTATGACACCGGGGAGCTGTTTTTT; cdr3_aa: CASRGDYDTGELFF
clone_size: .; v_call: TRBV6-6; d_call: TRBD1; j_call: TRBJ1-1; cdr3_nt: TGTGCCAGCAGTTACTCTCCGGGACAGGGAACCGAAGCTTTCTTT; cdr3_aa: CASSYSPGQGTEAFF
clone_size: .; v_call: TRBV9; d_call: TRBD2; j_call: TRBJ2-3; cdr3_nt: TGTGCCAGCAGCGTTTTAGCGGGGGGGAGCACAGATACGCAGTATTTT; cdr3_aa: CASSVLAGGSTDTQYF
clone_size: .; v_call: TRBV6-5; d_call: TRBD1; j_call: TRBJ1-6; cdr3_nt: TGTGCCAGCACATCGACAGGGGGCTGGTATTCACCCCTCCACTTT; cdr3_aa: CASTSTGGWYSPLHF
clone_size: .; v_call: TRBV27; d_call: TRBD2; j_call: TRBJ2-1; cdr3_nt: TGTGCCAGCAGCCAGACTAGCGGGATGTACAATGAGCAGTTCTTC; cdr3_aa: CASSQTSGMYNEQFF
clone_size: .; v_call: TRBV19; d_call: TRBD1; j_call: TRBJ1-2; cdr3_nt: TGTGCCAGTAGTATCGGGACAGGGGCAGGTGGCTACACCTTC; cdr3_aa: CASSIGTGAGGYTF
clone_size: .; v_call: TRBV19; d_call: TRBD1; j_call: TRBJ2-2; cdr3_nt: TGTGCCAGTAGACCTGAAGGGAGGACAGGGGGCTGGTTGAATGCCGGGGAGCTGTTTTTT; cdr3_aa: CASRPEGRTGGWLNAGELFF
clone_size: .; v_call: TRBV6-2/TRBV6-3; d_call: TRBD1; j_call: TRBJ2-2; cdr3_nt: TGTGCCAGCAGTTACGTTATAGGGGGCAACACCGGGGAGCTGTTTTTT; cdr3_aa: CASSYVIGGNTGELFF
clone_size: few; v_call: TRBV19; d_call: TRBD1; j_call: TRBJ1-2; cdr3_nt: TGTGCCAGTACCGTCGGACAGGGGTATGGCTACACCTTC; cdr3_aa: CASTVGQGYGYTF
clone_size: .; v_call: TRBV7-9; d_call: .; j_call: TRBJ2-7; cdr3_nt: TGTGCCAGCAGCTTGTCCAGTCAATCCTACGAGCAGTACTTC; cdr3_aa: CASSLSSQSYEQYF
clone_size: .; v_call: TRBV7-2; d_call: TRBD1; j_call: TRBJ2-3; cdr3_nt: TGTGCCAGCAGCCCTGGACAGGGCAGCACAGATACGCAGTATTTT; cdr3_aa: CASSPGQGSTDTQYF
clone_size: .; v_call: TRBV6-2/TRBV6-3; d_call: TRBD1; j_call: TRBJ1-5; cdr3_nt: TGTGCCAGCAGTAAATCCCGGGACAGGGTTTCGAGCAATCAGCCCCAGCATTTT; cdr3_aa: CASSKSRDRVSSNQPQHF
clone_size: few; v_call: TRBV4-3; d_call: TRBD2; j_call: TRBJ2-2; cdr3_nt: TGCGCCAGCAGCCAAGATCTAGCGGGAGAGGCCGGGGAGCTGTTTTTT; cdr3_aa: CASSQDLAGEAGELFF
clone_size: .; v_call: TRBV2; d_call: TRBD1; j_call: TRBJ2-7; cdr3_nt: TGTGCCAGCAGTGTGGGACAGAGCAGCTCCTACGAGCAGTACTTC; cdr3_aa: CASSVGQSSSYEQYF
clone_size: .; v_call: TRBV6-5; d_call: .; j_call: TRBJ2-7; cdr3_nt: TGTGCCAGCAGTTTCCAGGGCCGAACCTACTTC; cdr3_aa: CASSFQGRTYF
clone_size: .; v_call: TRBV6-6; d_call: TRBD1; j_call: TRBJ1-2; cdr3_nt: TGTGCCAGCAGTCGCCGGGACAGGGCCTTGTACGGCTATGGCTACACCTTC; cdr3_aa: CASSRRDRALYGYGYTF
clone_size: .; v_call: TRBV4-1; d_call: TRBD1; j_call: TRBJ1-1; cdr3_nt: TGCGCCAGCAGCCAAGAAACAGGGGTGAACACTGAAGCTTTCTTT; cdr3_aa: CASSQETGVNTEAFF
clone_size: .; v_call: TRBV18; d_call: .; j_call: TRBJ1-2; cdr3_nt: TGTGCCAGCTCACCATTCGACCGTGGTGGGGCTTATGGCTACACCTTC; cdr3_aa: CASSPFDRGGAYGYTF
clone_size: .; v_call: TRBV20-1; d_call: .; j_call: TRBJ2-1; cdr3_nt: TGCAGTGCTAGTTCTAACCGGGTGGCCAATGAGCAGTTCTTC; cdr3_aa: CSASSNRVANEQFF
clone_size: .; v_call: TRBV10-3; d_call: TRBD2; j_call: TRBJ2-7; cdr3_nt: TGTGCCATCAGTGACCTAGCGGACGAGCAGTACTTC; cdr3_aa: CAISDLADEQYF
clone_size: .; v_call: TRBV4-1; d_call: .; j_call: TRBJ2-7; cdr3_nt: TGCGCCAGCAGCCAAGTCGGACTTTCTCTCTCCTACGAGCAGTACTTC; cdr3_aa: CASSQVGLSLSYEQYF
clone_size: .; v_call: TRBV6-6; d_call: .; j_call: TRBJ2-3; cdr3_nt: TGTGCCCCGGAGGAGAGGTACACAGATACGCAGTATTTT; cdr3_aa: CAPEERYTDTQYF
clone_size: .; v_call: TRBV24-1; d_call: TRBD1; j_call: TRBJ1-2; cdr3_nt: TGTGCCACCAGTTTCCTTCCGGGACAGGCTCTCAATGGCTATGGCTACACCTTC; cdr3_aa: CATSFLPGQALNGYGYTF
clone_size: .; v_call: TRBV15; d_call: TRBD1; j_call: TRBJ1-2; cdr3_nt: TGTGCCACCAGCCCCATCCGGGACAGCTATGGCTACACCTTC; cdr3_aa: CATSPIRDSYGYTF
clone_size: once; v_call: TRBV5-1; d_call: .; j_call: TRBJ1-4; cdr3_nt: TGCGCCAGCAGAAGTAGGGGTGCGTCTAATGAAAAACTGTTTTTT; cdr3_aa: CASRSRGASNEKLFF
clone_size: .; v_call: TRBV18; d_call: .; j_call: TRBJ2-5; cdr3_nt: TGTGCCAGCTCATTTGAGGGAGGGACCCAGTACTTC; cdr3_aa: CASSFEGGTQYF
clone_size: .; v_call: TRBV4-3; d_call: .; j_call: TRBJ1-6; cdr3_nt: TGCGCCAGCAGCCAAGACAGGGGCAGCTCCTATAATTCACCCCTCCACTTT; cdr3_aa: CASSQDRGSSYNSPLHF
clone_size: .; v_call: TRBV12-3/TRBV12-4; d_call: .; j_call: TRBJ1-1; cdr3_nt: TGTGCGAGAAAGGGGGACACTGAAGCTTTCTTT; cdr3_aa: CARKGDTEAFF
clone_size: .; v_call: TRBV6-1; d_call: .; j_call: TRBJ1-2; cdr3_nt: TGTGCCAGCAGTGACCCTATCGAGGGAACCTTC; cdr3_aa: CASSDPIEGTF
clone_size: .; v_call: TRBV5-1; d_call: .; j_call: TRBJ1-1; cdr3_nt: TGCGCCAGCAGCTTGGTAACGGGAAACACTGAAGCTTTCTTT; cdr3_aa: CASSLVTGNTEAFF
clone_size: .; v_call: TRBV6-6; d_call: .; j_call: TRBJ1-5; cdr3_nt: TGTGCCAGCAGTCCTTCCAGGGGCGGTGGCAATCAGCCCCAGCATTTT; cdr3_aa: CASSPSRGGGNQPQHF
clone_size: .; v_call: TRBV7-2; d_call: .; j_call: TRBJ2-3; cdr3_nt: TGTGCCAGCAGCTTAACGCAGGGGCTTTGGGCAGATACGCAGTATTTT; cdr3_aa: CASSLTQGLWADTQYF
clone_size: .; v_call: TRBV5-6; d_call: .; j_call: TRBJ1-6; cdr3_nt: TGTGCCAGCAGCTTTTTAGGATCATCGGGGAATTCACCCCTCCACTTT; cdr3_aa: CASSFLGSSGNSPLHF
clone_size: .; v_call: TRBV6-1; d_call: TRBD1; j_call: TRBJ2-3; cdr3_nt: TGTGCCAGCAGTGACCCCAGGGGGGATACGCAGTATTTT; cdr3_aa: CASSDPRGDTQYF
clone_size: once; v_call: TRBV30; d_call: TRBD1; j_call: TRBJ2-6; cdr3_nt: TGTGCCTGGAGTGTGCGGACAGGTTCAACTTCTGGGGCCAACGTCCTGACTTTC; cdr3_aa: CAWSVRTGSTSGANVLTF
clone_size: .; v_call: TRBV9; d_call: TRBD1; j_call: TRBJ1-2; cdr3_nt: TGTGCCAGCAGCCCGCGAAGGGGGCCCGGCTACACCTTC; cdr3_aa: CASSPRRGPGYTF
clone_size: .; v_call: TRBV5-1; d_call: TRBD2; j_call: TRBJ2-7; cdr3_nt: TGCGCCAGCAGGTCGGGGACTAGCGGGTACGGCGAGCAGTACTTC; cdr3_aa: CASRSGTSGYGEQYF
clone_size: .; v_call: TRBV12-5; d_call: TRBD2; j_call: TRBJ2-1; cdr3_nt: TGTGCTAGTGGCCCTATAGCGGGAGGAATACTCAATGAGCAGTTCTTC; cdr3_aa: CASGPIAGGILNEQFF